A selection of T cell receptor beta chains follows, all from one sample in a study of cytomegalovirus exposure and HLA in healthy donors. Produced via immunoSEQ multiplex PCR; TCRdb's table is partial and in-frame only. The table includes 100,000 to 140,000 clones, over 75% detected once. The sample taken for sequencing was PBMCs. Receptor source: a male donor in good health and CMV-seronegative. CDR3s include the opening cysteine and the closing phenylalanine or tryptophan. D genes are given only for firm matches. Some rows have no size entry. The others give once, few or many, or a class for an expanded clone.

DNA: TGCGCCAGCAACCACCCGACAGGGGCGATGGGCAATGAGCAGTTCTTC; CDR3: CASNHPTGAMGNEQFF; size: -; V: TRBV5-1; J: TRBJ2-1; D: TRBD1
DNA: TGTGCCAGCAGCGTAACAGGGTACACAGATACGCAGTATTTT; CDR3: CASSVTGYTDTQYF; size: -; V: TRBV5-5; J: TRBJ2-3; D: -
DNA: TGTGCCAGCAGTCGACAGGGGAACGGCAATCAGCCCCAGCATTTT; CDR3: CASSRQGNGNQPQHF; size: -; V: TRBV28; J: TRBJ1-5; D: TRBD1
DNA: TGCAGTGCTAGAGAGTCTTACGAGCAGTACTTC; CDR3: CSARESYEQYF; size: -; V: TRBV20-1; J: TRBJ2-7; D: -
DNA: TGTGCCTCCGAGACAGGGACGAGCTCCTACGAGCAGTACTTC; CDR3: CASETGTSSYEQYF; size: -; V: TRBV7-9; J: TRBJ2-7; D: TRBD1
DNA: TGCGCCAGCAGCTTCGGGACAGGGGAAGAAAAACTGTTTTTT; CDR3: CASSFGTGEEKLFF; size: -; V: TRBV5-1; J: TRBJ1-4; D: TRBD1
DNA: TGTGCCAGCAGTAAGCGGGAGGCCCCCTACGAGCAGTACTTC; CDR3: CASSKREAPYEQYF; size: -; V: TRBV2; J: TRBJ2-7; D: TRBD2
DNA: TGTGCCAGTAGCGGGATGAGCTCTGGAAACACCATATATTTT; CDR3: CASSGMSSGNTIYF; size: -; V: TRBV19; J: TRBJ1-3; D: -
DNA: TGTGCCAGCAGTGAACCTCTAGCGGGAGGGAGGCCGCAGTTCTTC; CDR3: CASSEPLAGGRPQFF; size: -; V: TRBV25-1; J: TRBJ2-1; D: TRBD2
DNA: TGTGCCAGCAGTGAAGAAAGGGGGCTGTATGAGACCCAGTACTTC; CDR3: CASSEERGLYETQYF; size: -; V: TRBV6-1; J: TRBJ2-5; D: TRBD1
DNA: TGTGCCAGTAGTATGAATGGTTGGGGGGGCTGGGGTGACACCATATATTTT; CDR3: CASSMNGWGGWGDTIYF; size: few; V: TRBV19; J: TRBJ1-3; D: -
DNA: TGCGCCAGCAGCCAAGATGGGCTAGCGGACACAGATACGCAGTATTTT; CDR3: CASSQDGLADTDTQYF; size: -; V: TRBV4-1; J: TRBJ2-3; D: TRBD2
DNA: TGTGCCAGCAGCTCGAATAGCTTACAAGAGACCCAGTACTTC; CDR3: CASSSNSLQETQYF; size: few; V: TRBV7-6; J: TRBJ2-5; D: -
DNA: TGCGCCAGCTCTAAAGCGGGGGTGCACGAGCAGTACTTC; CDR3: CASSKAGVHEQYF; size: once; V: TRBV10-1; J: TRBJ2-7; D: TRBD2
DNA: TGTGCCAGCAGTTCTGGCAGGCGATCAGCTAGCACAGATACGCAGTATTTT; CDR3: CASSSGRRSASTDTQYF; size: -; V: TRBV27; J: TRBJ2-3; D: -
DNA: TGCGCCAGCAGCTTAACCCCAGGGGACAATCAGCCCCAGCATTTT; CDR3: CASSLTPGDNQPQHF; size: -; V: TRBV5-1; J: TRBJ1-5; D: -
DNA: TGTGCCAGCAGTCGGGCGGACAGGCGGGCTAACTATGGCTACACCTTC; CDR3: CASSRADRRANYGYTF; size: -; V: TRBV6-6; J: TRBJ1-2; D: TRBD1
DNA: TGTGCCAGCAGCCTCCGCAGGGACACCGGGGAGCTGTTTTTT; CDR3: CASSLRRDTGELFF; size: -; V: TRBV28; J: TRBJ2-2; D: -
DNA: TGTGCCAGCGGCGGGGGATCCTACGAGCAGTACTTC; CDR3: CASGGGSYEQYF; size: -; V: TRBV19; J: TRBJ2-7; D: TRBD2
DNA: TGCGCCAGCAGCTTGGTTTGGCGGGAGGGAGTTGGTGGCGACGAGCAGTACTTC; CDR3: CASSLVWREGVGGDEQYF; size: -; V: TRBV5-1; J: TRBJ2-7; D: TRBD2
DNA: TGCGCCAGCAGCTTGGGACTAGGGCTTGGAGATACGCAGTATTTT; CDR3: CASSLGLGLGDTQYF; size: -; V: TRBV5-1; J: TRBJ2-3; D: -
DNA: TGTGCCAGCAGTTTGATAGCGGGAGTAGGAGAGACCCAGTACTTC; CDR3: CASSLIAGVGETQYF; size: once; V: TRBV27; J: TRBJ2-5; D: TRBD2
DNA: TGTGCCAGCAGTTTTGACGGGGTCAATGAGCAGTTCTTC; CDR3: CASSFDGVNEQFF; size: -; V: TRBV28; J: TRBJ2-1; D: -
DNA: TGTGCCAGCAGCGCCTCCGGGACTAACTCCTACAATGAGCAGTTCTTC; CDR3: CASSASGTNSYNEQFF; size: -; V: TRBV7-9; J: TRBJ2-1; D: TRBD2
DNA: TGTGCCAGCAGGTCGGGACAACTGGGACCCGCTGAAGCTTTCTTT; CDR3: CASRSGQLGPAEAFF; size: few; V: TRBV28; J: TRBJ1-1; D: -
DNA: TGTGCCAGCAGCTCCAGAGACAGGGTCGGCACAGATACGCAGTATTTT; CDR3: CASSSRDRVGTDTQYF; size: -; V: TRBV7-9; J: TRBJ2-3; D: TRBD1
DNA: TGCGCCAGCAGTCATCCGACTTGGTGGGAGCAGTACTTC; CDR3: CASSHPTWWEQYF; size: once; V: TRBV23-1; J: TRBJ2-7; D: -
DNA: TGTGCCAGCAGCCAAGAGTCGTTGTGGGGGGCAGATACGCAGTATTTT; CDR3: CASSQESLWGADTQYF; size: -; V: TRBV4-2; J: TRBJ2-3; D: -
DNA: TGTGCCAGAAGCTTGGCCCGGCAGGACTCTAATGAAAAACTGTTTTTT; CDR3: CARSLARQDSNEKLFF; size: -; V: TRBV5-3; J: TRBJ1-4; D: -
DNA: TGTGCCAGCGGAAAGCGGGACGCACAAGAGACCCAGTACTTC; CDR3: CASGKRDAQETQYF; size: -; V: TRBV27; J: TRBJ2-5; D: TRBD2
DNA: TGTGCCAGCAGTTACCTAGGGGCCGGGTTTCCCGGGGAGCTGTTTTTT; CDR3: CASSYLGAGFPGELFF; size: -; V: TRBV6-5; J: TRBJ2-2; D: -